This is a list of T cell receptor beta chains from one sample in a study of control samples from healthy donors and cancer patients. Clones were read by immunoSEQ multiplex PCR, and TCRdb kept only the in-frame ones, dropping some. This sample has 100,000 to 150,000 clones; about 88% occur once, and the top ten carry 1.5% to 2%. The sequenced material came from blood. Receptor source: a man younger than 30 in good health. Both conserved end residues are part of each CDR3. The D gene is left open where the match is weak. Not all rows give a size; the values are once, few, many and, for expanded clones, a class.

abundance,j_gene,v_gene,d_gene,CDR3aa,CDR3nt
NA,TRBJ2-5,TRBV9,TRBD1,CASSPRTGQGTQYF,TGTGCCAGCAGCCCAAGGACAGGGCAGGGGACCCAGTACTTC
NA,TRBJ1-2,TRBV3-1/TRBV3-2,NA,CASSQEGLWGGYTF,TGTGCCAGCAGCCAAGAGGGTCTTTGGGGTGGCTACACCTTC
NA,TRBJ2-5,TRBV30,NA,CAWDDLGETQYF,TGTGCCTGGGACGACTTAGGGGAGACCCAGTACTTC
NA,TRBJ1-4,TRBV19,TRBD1,CASSPRGGKLFF,TGTGCCAGTAGTCCCAGGGGGGGGAAACTGTTTTTT
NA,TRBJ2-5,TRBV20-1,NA,CSASGGAQETQYF,TGCAGTGCTAGTGGGGGAGCTCAAGAGACCCAGTACTTC
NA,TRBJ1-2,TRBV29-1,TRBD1,CSAYRDRVGYTF,TGCAGCGCGTACCGGGACAGGGTAGGCTACACCTTC
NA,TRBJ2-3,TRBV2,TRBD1,CASNRGPRSDTQYF,TGTGCCAGCAACAGGGGACCTAGGAGCGATACGCAGTATTTT
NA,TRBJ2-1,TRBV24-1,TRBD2,CATSDASSGNKNEQFF,TGTGCCACCAGTGATGCGTCCAGCGGGAATAAAAATGAGCAGTTCTTC
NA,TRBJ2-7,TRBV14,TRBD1,CASSPRTGTYEQYF,TGTGCCAGCAGTCCACGGACAGGGACCTACGAGCAGTACTTC
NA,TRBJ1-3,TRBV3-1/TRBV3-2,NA,CASSPTKNGNTIYF,TGTGCCAGCAGCCCCACAAAGAATGGAAACACCATATATTTT
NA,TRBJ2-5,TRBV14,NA,CASSPWGRETQYF,TGTGCCAGCAGCCCCTGGGGCCGTGAGACCCAGTACTTC
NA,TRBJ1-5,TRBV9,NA,CASSVDPQPNQPQHF,TGTGCCAGCAGCGTAGATCCCCAGCCGAATCAGCCCCAGCATTTT
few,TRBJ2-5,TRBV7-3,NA,CASSDSGTAKETQYF,TGTGCCAGCAGCGATTCCGGGACGGCCAAAGAGACCCAGTACTTC
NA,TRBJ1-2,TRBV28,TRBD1,CASSLGAGTGISGYTF,TGTGCCAGCAGTCTTGGAGCCGGGACAGGGATAAGTGGCTACACCTTC
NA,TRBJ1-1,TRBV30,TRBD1,CAWAGTGPGGAFF,TGTGCCTGGGCCGGGACAGGGCCCGGAGGGGCTTTCTTT
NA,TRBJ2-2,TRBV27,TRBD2,CASRVSGRAAGELFF,TGTGCCAGCAGGGTTAGCGGGAGGGCCGCCGGGGAGCTGTTTTTT
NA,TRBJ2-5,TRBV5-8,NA,CASSFGGRRTGETQYF,TGTGCCAGCAGCTTTGGAGGCAGAAGAACGGGTGAGACCCAGTACTTC
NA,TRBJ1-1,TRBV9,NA,CATSRTAEMNTEAFF,TGTGCCACCTCGCGGACAGCGGAAATGAACACTGAAGCTTTCTTT
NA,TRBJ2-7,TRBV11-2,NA,CASSFISSPRSYEQYF,TGTGCCAGCAGCTTTATTTCCAGTCCCCGCTCCTACGAGCAGTACTTC
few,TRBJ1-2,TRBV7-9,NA,CASSSLDSYLYGYTF,TGTGCCAGCAGCTCCCTCGACAGCTACCTCTATGGCTACACCTTC
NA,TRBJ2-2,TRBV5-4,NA,CASSSPSVGSNTGELFF,TGTGCCAGCAGCTCCCCCTCGGTAGGGTCTAACACCGGGGAGCTGTTTTTT
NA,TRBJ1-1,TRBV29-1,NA,CSARVYTEAFF,TGCAGCGCCAGGGTTTACACTGAAGCTTTCTTT
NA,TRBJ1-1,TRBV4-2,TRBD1,CASSQRGTGFENTEAFF,TGTGCCAGCAGCCAACGCGGGACAGGGTTTGAGAACACTGAAGCTTTCTTT
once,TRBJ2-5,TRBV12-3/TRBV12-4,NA,CASSLEGVTQYF,TGTGCCAGCTCTCTCGAGGGGGTAACCCAGTACTTC
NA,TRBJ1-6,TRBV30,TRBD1,CAWSVGTGGGNSPLHF,TGTGCCTGGAGTGTGGGGACAGGGGGTGGTAATTCACCCCTCCACTTT
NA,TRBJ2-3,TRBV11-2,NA,CASSLEGWGGPSTDTQYF,TGTGCCAGCAGCTTAGAGGGTTGGGGCGGACCTAGCACAGATACGCAGTATTTT
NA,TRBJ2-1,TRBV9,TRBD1,CASSLGTGGNEQFF,TGTGCCAGCAGCCTTGGGACAGGGGGAAATGAGCAGTTCTTC
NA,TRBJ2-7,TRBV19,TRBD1,CASRPGQWAYEQYF,TGTGCCAGTCGACCGGGACAGTGGGCCTACGAGCAGTACTTC
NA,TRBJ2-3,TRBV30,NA,CAWSVVGRGRVADTQYF,TGTGCCTGGAGTGTAGTCGGCAGGGGTAGAGTCGCAGATACGCAGTATTTT
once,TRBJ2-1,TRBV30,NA,CAWNPYNEQFF,TGTGCCTGGAACCCATACAATGAGCAGTTCTTC
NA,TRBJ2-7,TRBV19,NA,CASSIAGQHYEQYF,TGTGCCAGTAGTATCGCGGGACAGCACTACGAGCAGTACTTC
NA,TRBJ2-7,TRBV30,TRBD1,CAWSPRLGTGQTYEQYF,TGTGCCTGGAGTCCCCGTTTGGGGACAGGGCAAACCTACGAGCAGTACTTC
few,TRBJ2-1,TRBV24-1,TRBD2,CATSDRSGAYEQFF,TGTGCCACCAGTGATAGGAGCGGGGCCTATGAGCAGTTCTTC
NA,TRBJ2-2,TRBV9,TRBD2,CASSAGGGISESGELFF,TGTGCCAGCAGCGCCGGCGGGGGGATATCGGAATCCGGGGAGCTGTTTTTT
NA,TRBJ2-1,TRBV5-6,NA,CASSLGHGSYNEQFF,TGTGCCAGCAGCTTGGGGCATGGCTCCTACAATGAGCAGTTCTTC
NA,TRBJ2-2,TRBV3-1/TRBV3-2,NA,CASSQATQGVRELFF,TGTGCCAGCAGCCAAGCAACACAGGGTGTCAGGGAGCTGTTTTTT
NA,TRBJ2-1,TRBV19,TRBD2,CASKPSGYNEQFF,TGTGCCAGTAAGCCTAGCGGGTACAATGAGCAGTTCTTC
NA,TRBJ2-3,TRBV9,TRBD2,CASSSSPAGGTDTQYF,TGTGCCAGCAGCTCTAGCCCAGCGGGGGGCACAGATACGCAGTATTTT
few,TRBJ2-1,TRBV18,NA,CASSPPVAVSDYNEQFF,TGTGCCAGCTCACCACCGGTCGCAGTGAGTGACTACAATGAGCAGTTCTTC
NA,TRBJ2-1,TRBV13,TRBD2,CASSLTTSSNEQFF,TGTGCCAGCAGCCTAACGACTAGCAGCAATGAGCAGTTCTTC
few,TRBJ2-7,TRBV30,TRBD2,CAWRGAGGNYEQYF,TGTGCCTGGAGGGGAGCGGGAGGAAACTACGAGCAGTACTTC